This T cell receptor (beta chain) was identified in a study of cytomegalovirus exposure and HLA in healthy donors. About the study: The 90 to 150 validation repertoires were produced on the same platform as the roughly 700 repertoires of the first cohort. This was reported in a later analysis. Findings and caveats of the study: The study listed 164 cytomegalovirus-associated TCR beta chains.

To note about this clone: What it binds is not known.

V lost 2 bases and J 4 bases, leaving 12 bases between the germline ends. Germline V lookup: CDR1 MNHNS, CDR2 SASEGT. CDR3 length: 14 residues. Data came from immunoSEQ multiplex PCR; TCRdb stores just in-frame clones and leaves some out. The sample holds under 200,000 clones, roughly 86% seen once. This clonotype was sampled from a man between 18 and 29 years old in good health and CMV-seropositive. This chain uses TRBV6-1 with TRBJ2-7; D may be TRBD2 (5 bases). Material for sequencing was PBMCs. The CDR3 protein is CASSESGNRYEQYF. The CDR3 bases are TGTGCCAGCAGTGAATCGGGAAATAGGTACGAGCAGTACTTC.